These 21 T cell receptor beta chains were all obtained from the same sample, sequenced in a study of liver allograft versus peripheral blood T cells. On the study more broadly: Liver transplant recipients had T cell receptor repertoires compared between transplanted liver and peripheral blood.

TCRdb reprocessed the reads with MiXCR, giving one entry per CDR3 protein. The sample holds 2,000 or so distinct CDR3 sequences, roughly 15% seen once. Source of these receptors: a human patient who had a liver transplant. T cells may partly derive from the graft donor.

This clonotype was counted a few times. This clone may be a read error of a much larger clone one base away. The V call is TRBV12-3 or TRBV12-4, the J call TRBJ1-5; D uncertain. The CDR3 spans 13 residues. As DNA, the CDR3 is TGTGTCAGCAGCGGCGGAGCAAATCAGCCCCAGCATTTT. Its protein is CVSSGGANQPQHF.

In this sample, this clonotype is large. The rearrangement joins TRBV20-1 to TRBJ1-3; D is uncertain. This CDR3 comprises 12 residues. The V gene lost 6 bases and the J gene lost 2 bases, with 8 bases spanning the gap. Germline CDR1 and CDR2: DFQATT and SNEGSKA (reference sequence). The CDR3 here is CSARRTGNTIYF. The CDR3 DNA follows: TGCAGTGCCAGAAGAACTGGAAACACCATATATTTT.

The chain combines TRBV5-6 with TRBJ2-1, with a possible D match to TRBD2 (5 bases). The CDR3 is made up of 15 amino acids. The V gene's germline CDR1 is SGHDT and CDR2 YYEEEE. Trimming cost V 1 base and J 1 base, with 9 bases left between them. The CDR3 DNA reads TGTGCCAGCAGCTTGCGTCTAGCATCCTACAATGAGCAGTTCTTC. Its protein is CASSLRLASYNEQFF.

By sample fraction, this clonotype is medium-sized. The chain has TRBV6-5 and TRBJ1-5; D is uncertain. The CDR3 sequence is 13 residues long. The germline gives CDR1 MNHEY, CDR2 SVGAGI. V dropped 2 bases and J dropped 4 bases, with 6 bases sitting between them. DNA for the CDR3: TGTGCCAGCAGTTACACGAAAAATCAGCCCCAGCATTTT. The encoded protein is CASSYTKNQPQHF.

This clonotype is classed as medium-sized. The chain is built from TRBV6-1 and TRBJ2-2; a possible D gene is TRBD1 (6 bases). The CDR3 spans 15 residues. The V end lost 5 bases, the J end lost 4 bases, and 14 bases lay between the germline ends. Germline V gene data show CDR1 as MNHNS and CDR2 as SASEGT. The chain's CDR3 is CASSPPGHRTGELFF. For the CDR3, the DNA is TGTGCCAGCAGTCCTCCGGGACACCGCACCGGGGAGCTGTTTTTT.

This clonotype was counted ten times or more. V and J are TRBV2 and TRBJ2-7; a weak D match, TRBD1 (6 bases). Trimming took 7 bases from V and 2 from J, leaving 15 bases between them. CDR3 length equals 14 residues. Germline-derived CDR1 and CDR2 are SNHLY and FYNNEI. This chain's CDR3 is CASILTGVTYEQYF. CDR3 bases: TGTGCCAGCATTTTGACAGGTGTAACCTACGAGCAGTACTTC. The complete variable domain, with remaining parts taken from reference TRBV2 and TRBJ2-7, reads EPEVTQTPSHQVTQMGQEVILRCVPISNHLYFYWYRQILGQKVEFLVSFYNNEISEKSEIFDDQFSVERPDGSNFTLKIRSTKLEDSAMYFCASILTGVTYEQYFGPGTRLTVT.

Of note for this clonotype: A far larger clone is one base from this, pointing to a likely read error. V usage is TRBV24-1 and J usage is TRBJ1-2, with a weak D call TRBD1 (6 bases). V was trimmed by 7 bases and J by 2 bases, leaving 16 bases between them. This CDR3 region has 15 residues. Germline values: CDR1 KGHDR, CDR2 SFDVKD. CDR3 sequence reads: CATSLQGVGNYGYTF. The CDR3 DNA is TGTGCCACCAGCTTACAGGGAGTGGGAAACTATGGCTACACCTTC.

Regarding this clonotype: The likely explanation is a read error, given a far larger clone one base away. The chain is built from TRBV10-3 and TRBJ1-2; D gene uncertain. Deletions cut 5 bases from V and 0 bases from J, with 25 bases between. The CDR3 is 19 residues long. From germline, CDR1 is ENHRY and CDR2 SYGVKD. CDR3 coding DNA: TGTGCCATCAGTTACCCGAGCCGATCTACTCCCTATTCTAACTATGGCTACACCTTC. It codes for CAISYPSRSTPYSNYGYTF.

Judged by abundance, this clonotype is medium-sized (0.01 to 0.1%). The chain couples TRBV28 to TRBJ1-5, with D possibly being TRBD1 (6 bases). The CDR3 has 13 amino acids. CDR1 MDHEN and CDR2 SYDVKM come from the germline V gene. The germline V and J ends were trimmed by 6 bases and 0 bases, with 6 bases remaining between them. In nucleotides, the CDR3 is TGTGCCAGCAGGGGACATAGCAATCAGCCCCAGCATTTT. Encoded protein: CASRGHSNQPQHF.

V usage is TRBV3-1 and J usage is TRBJ1-1; D may be TRBD1 (5 bases). V was cut by 6 bases and J by 5 bases, with 13 bases left in between. The V gene's germline CDR1 is LGHDT and CDR2 YNNKEL (reference sequence). This CDR3 is 13 amino acids long. This CDR3 is CASSWGRETEAFF. In DNA, the CDR3 is TGTGCCAGCAGTTGGGGGAGGGAAACTGAAGCTTTCTTT. The whole variable domain, remainder taken from reference TRBV3-1 and TRBJ1-1, is DTAVSQTPKYLVTQMGNDKSIKCEQNLGHDTMYWYKQDSKKFLKIMFSYNNKELIINETVPNRFSPKSPDKAHLNLHINSLELGDSAVYFCASSWGRETEAFFGQGTRLTVV.

This clonotype is medium-sized within its sample. In DNA form, the CDR3 reads TGTGCCAGCAGTGCTTTCCGGGGGGTGAGGGAAGAAGCTTTCTTT. It yields the protein CASSAFRGVREEAFF. The genes are TRBV27 and TRBJ1-1, with D possibly being TRBD1 (5 bases). Trimming left V 5 bases short and J 8 bases short, with 21 bases between. The CDR3 has 15 residues. Germline lookup yields CDR1 MNHEY and CDR2 SMNVEV (reference sequence).

This chain connects TRBV6-5 to TRBJ1-4; TRBD1 agrees at 9 bases. The CDR3 runs to 15 residues. Trimming removed 2 bases from V and 4 bases from J; junction bases left unmatched: 2. Germline CDR1 and CDR2: MNHEY and SVGAGI. CDR3 sequence reads: CASSYRTGVNEKLFF. CDR3 nucleotide sequence: TGTGCCAGCAGTTACAGGACAGGGGTTAATGAAAAACTGTTTTTT.

Comments on this clonotype: A much bigger clone sits one base away, suggesting this may be a read error. The V call is TRBV20-1, the J call TRBJ2-7; D is undetermined. The CDR3 consists of 14 residues. The V gene's germline CDR1 is DFQATT and CDR2 SNEGSKA (reference sequence). The V gene lost 0 bases and the J gene lost 4 bases, with 13 bases spanning the gap. The CDR3 nucleotides read TGCAGTGCTAGAGATGAGAAAATGGTGTACGAGCAGTACTTC. It yields the protein CSARDEKMVYEQYF.

This clonotype is medium-sized by share. This chain joins TRBV7-2 and TRBJ1-6; 7 nucleotides align to TRBD1. This CDR3 is built from 14 residues. The germline CDR1 and CDR2 sequences are SGHTA and FQGNSA. V lost 0 bases, J lost 10 bases, and 3 bases stayed unmatched. CDR3 DNA sequence: TGTGCCAGCAGCTTAGCAGGGGGCGGGTCACCCCTCCACTTT. Protein: CASSLAGGGSPLHF.

This clonotype is termed medium-sized. This chain connects TRBV6-5 to TRBJ1-1, with D possibly matching TRBD1 (6 bases). The germline V gene has CDR1 MNHEY and CDR2 SVGAGI. V was cut by 6 bases and J by 1 base, with 6 bases left in between. CDR3 length equals 12 residues. CDR3 sequence reads: CASRQGNTEAFF. CDR3 nucleotide sequence: TGTGCCAGCAGACAGGGGAACACTGAAGCTTTCTTT.

This clonotype was seen repeatedly, ten times or more. This rearrangement joins TRBV3-1 to TRBJ1-5, with unresolved D. V was trimmed by 3 bases and J by 3 bases, leaving 9 bases between them. Looked up from germline, CDR1 is LGHDT and CDR2 is YNNKEL (reference sequence). The CDR3 sequence is 14 residues long. The CDR3 spells CASSQGSNNQPQHF. The CDR3 region has the DNA TGTGCCAGCAGCCAGGGGAGTAACAATCAGCCCCAGCATTTT.

By its share, this clonotype is medium-sized (0.01 to 0.1%). The chain employs TRBV20-1 and TRBJ2-7; a weak D match, TRBD1 (5 bases). Germline V gene lookup returns CDR1 DFQATT and CDR2 SNEGSKA (reference sequence). This CDR3 is 15 amino acids long. Trimming took off 0 bases at V and 3 bases at J, with 15 bases between the two ends. Here the CDR3 DNA reads TGCAGTGCTAGAGATTCAGGGCGCTCGGGCTACGAGCAGTACTTC. Residues: CSARDSGRSGYEQYF.

This clonotype is medium-sized within its sample. The V call is TRBV10-3, the J call TRBJ2-3; 8 positions match TRBD2. The germline V gene encodes CDR1 ENHRY and CDR2 SYGVKD. The CDR3 covers 17 residues. The junction had 11 bases not matched to a gene; V was cut back by 3 bases and J by 3 bases. The DNA of the CDR3 is TGTGCCATCAGTGATAAAGGGACTAGAGGGATAACAGATACGCAGTATTTT. Amino acids: CAISDKGTRGITDTQYF.

On this clonotype itself: A far larger clone lies a single base away; this is likely a read error. The chain links TRBV27 to TRBJ1-2, with D perhaps matching TRBD1 (5 bases). V lost 9 bases, J lost 0 bases, and 11 bases lay in between. The CDR3 has 13 residues. CDR1 and CDR2 from the germline V gene are MNHEY and SMNVEV (reference sequence). The CDR3 is CARRPGPNYGYTF. The CDR3 DNA sequence: TGTGCCAGAAGGCCGGGACCTAACTATGGCTACACCTTC.

The CDR3 sequence: CASKGDTEAFF. The DNA for the CDR3 is TGTGCCAGCAAAGGGGACACTGAAGCTTTCTTT. The chain employs TRBV27 and TRBJ1-1; D is perhaps TRBD1 (5 bases). Between the trimmed V and J ends, which lost 7 bases and 3 bases, there was a span of 6 bases. CDR1 and CDR2 from the germline V gene are MNHEY and SMNVEV (reference sequence). The CDR3 runs to 11 residues.

Within the sample, this clonotype is large. This rearrangement joins TRBV18 to TRBJ1-2; 8 bases are shared with TRBD1. The CDR3 sequence is 12 residues long. Per germline, CDR1 KGHSH and CDR2 LQKENI. V shed 5 bases and J 8 bases; nucleotides not matched to a gene: 4. The CDR3 reads CASSGTGGGYTF. CDR3 DNA: TGTGCCAGCTCAGGGACAGGAGGAGGCTACACCTTC.